This T cell receptor (beta chain) is from a study of T cell repertoires in cytomegalovirus infection. Study outcomes and limitations: In two of eight donors, the top clonotype was HLA-C-restricted CMV-specific.

Trimming shortened V by 2 bases and J by 1 base, and 9 bases separated the two germline ends. The CDR3 has 15 residues. TCRdb fed the reads into MiXCR, producing one record per CDR3 protein. The repertoire holds 200,000 to 250,000 distinct CDR3 sequences, with 22% as singletons. This clonotype turned up a few times. Its target is not known. The sequence derives from a human donor in good health (CMV status not recorded). Some clones in this sample may be carry-over from other donors' samples. The J gene is TRBJ1-5, the V gene TRBV12-3 or TRBV12-4; a possible D gene is TRBD1 (5 bases). Sequencing input: CD8+ T cells from PBMCs. The CDR3 sequence is CASSLLGRSNQPQHF. CDR3 DNA sequence: TGTGCCAGCAGTTTATTGGGACGGAGCAATCAGCCCCAGCATTTT.